Below, 26 T cell receptor beta chains from the same sample are listed, as sequenced in a study of T cell responses to AZD1222 COVID-19 vaccine. Here immunoSEQ multiplex PCR was the method, and the copy in TCRdb shows in-frame clones only, minus some. The repertoire holds tens of thousands of clones, 90% seen once, with about two fifths in the top ten. The sequencing used peripheral blood, collected 28 days after the second AZD1222 dose. These receptor sequences come from an adult who received the AZD1222 COVID-19 vaccine.

Judged by abundance, this clone is medium-sized. J is TRBJ2-7 and V is TRBV20-1, with D unclear. The CDR3 contains 14 residues. V was cut by 3 bases and J by 6 bases, with 18 bases left in between. The germline CDR1 and CDR2 sequences are DFQATT and SNEGSKA (reference sequence). CDR3 nucleotide sequence: TGCAGTGCTAGTCAGAGAGGAGTCCTCGGCGAGCAGTACTTC. Protein: CSASQRGVLGEQYF.

This chain connects TRBV11-2 to TRBJ1-3; D is unclear. Germline values: CDR1 SGHAT, CDR2 FQNNGV. Trimming shortened V by 5 bases and J by 0 bases, and 8 bases separated the two germline ends. The CDR3 loop spans 14 amino acids. The CDR3 loop is CASSLQVSGNTIYF. The DNA of the CDR3 is TGTGCCAGCAGCCTACAAGTCTCTGGAAACACCATATATTTT.

CDR3 DNA sequence: TGTGCCAGCAGCTTAGCGTTCAGGGCTGGCAAAAACATTCAGTACTTC. It is translated as CASSLAFRAGKNIQYF. The chain joins TRBV7-2 to TRBJ2-4; weak D call: TRBD1 (5 bases). The V gene's germline CDR1 is SGHTA and CDR2 FQGNSA. The CDR3 has 16 residues. V was shortened by 0 bases and J by 3 bases, with 12 bases between the two germline ends.

The CDR3 loop reads CASSPPSIGGEAFF. CDR3 DNA: TGTGCCAGCTCACCACCATCGATCGGGGGTGAAGCTTTCTTT. The rearrangement joins TRBV18 to TRBJ1-1, with D possibly being TRBD1 (5 bases). Deletions cut 0 bases from V and 7 bases from J, with 12 bases between. Per germline, CDR1 KGHSH and CDR2 LQKENI. The CDR3 contains 14 residues.

The chain recombines TRBV7-9 with TRBJ1-4, with D possibly TRBD1 on 5 matching bases. Looked up from germline, CDR1 is SEHNR and CDR2 is FQNEAQ (reference sequence). The CDR3 contains 16 residues. Trimming stripped 1 base from V and 5 bases from J, with 14 bases between. In nucleotides, the CDR3 is TGTGCCAGCAGCTTAGAGGCCGGGACGGTGAATGAAAAACTGTTTTTT. Encoded protein: CASSLEAGTVNEKLFF.

The chain couples TRBV7-8 to TRBJ1-1, with 9 bases identical to TRBD1. Unmatched junction bases numbered 4, after V lost 5 bases and J lost 0 bases. The CDR3 covers 15 residues. CDR1 and CDR2 (germline): SGHVS, FQNEAQ. The CDR3 region has the DNA TGTGCCAGCAGCCCCCGGACAGGGGTGAACACTGAAGCTTTCTTT. It is translated as CASSPRTGVNTEAFF. Filled out from reference TRBV7-8 and TRBJ1-1, the complete variable domain reads GAGVSQSPRYKVAKRGQDVALRCDPISGHVSLFWYQQALGQGPEFLTYFQNEAQLDKSGLPSDRFFAERPEGSVSTLKIQRTQQEDSAVYLCASSPRTGVNTEAFFGQGTRLTVV.

The V and J genes are TRBV5-1 and TRBJ1-1; maybe TRBD1 (6 bases). The CDR3 contains 15 residues. Germline CDR1 is SGHRS and CDR2 is YFSETQ. V lost 0 bases to trimming and J lost 4 bases, with 13 bases between them. Here the CDR3 DNA reads TGCGCCAGCAGCTTGGCAGGGACAAAATCCACTGAAGCTTTCTTT. Translation gives CASSLAGTKSTEAFF. The full variable domain, its missing parts supplied by reference TRBV5-1 and TRBJ1-1, is KAGVTQTPRYLIKTRGQQVTLSCSPISGHRSVSWYQQTPGQGLQFLFEYFSETQRNKGNFPGRFSGRQFSNSRSEMNVSTLELGDSALYLCASSLAGTKSTEAFFGQGTRLTVV.

The chain joins TRBV30 to TRBJ1-5; D unresolved. Trimming took off 0 bases at V and 1 base at J, with 10 bases between the two ends. Germline CDR1 is GTSNPN and CDR2 is SVGIG (reference sequence). The CDR3 extends over 15 amino acids. The CDR3 DNA is TGTGCCTGGAGTGTCGGCCCCAACAGCAATCAGCCCCAGCATTTT. As protein: CAWSVGPNSNQPQHF.

This clone has just one count. The chain is built from TRBV3-1 (or the pseudogene TRBV3-2) and TRBJ1-3; weak D call: TRBD1 (5 bases). The germline CDR1 and CDR2 sequences are LGHDT and YNNKEL (reference sequence). This CDR3 contains 15 residues. V was clipped by 1 base and J by 2 bases, with 9 bases between them. The CDR3 bases are TGTGCCAGCAGCCAAGGGGGACTACCTGGAAACACCATATATTTT. Amino acids: CASSQGGLPGNTIYF.

The genes are TRBV6-2 or TRBV6-3 and TRBJ1-4; D not certain. Trimming took 5 bases from V and 0 from J, leaving 7 bases between them. The CDR3 is 14 residues long. The germline gives CDR1 MNHEY, CDR2 SVGEGT. CDR3 coding DNA: TGTGCCAGCAGTCAACCCGCAACTAATGAAAAACTGTTTTTT. Amino acid sequence: CASSQPATNEKLFF.

This clone was seen only once. V and J are TRBV7-9 and TRBJ1-4; D is possibly TRBD1 (5 bases). Germline CDR1 is SEHNR and CDR2 is FQNEAQ (reference sequence). V lost 0 bases, J lost 4 bases, and 6 bases lay in between. The CDR3 is 14 amino acids. The CDR3 region has the DNA TGTGCCAGCAGCTTAGCGGGGGATAATGAAAAACTGTTTTTT. It specifies CASSLAGDNEKLFF.

The chain combines TRBV29-1 with TRBJ1-2, with 8 positions matching TRBD1. The CDR3 sequence is 13 residues long. Trimming cost V 5 bases and J 8 bases; bases outside gene matches: 10. CDR1 and CDR2 from the germline V gene are SQVTM and ANQGSEA. This chain's CDR3 is CSVWGQASSGYTF. The CDR3 DNA sequence: TGCAGCGTTTGGGGACAGGCTAGTAGCGGCTACACCTTC.

The chain joins TRBV3-1 (or the pseudogene TRBV3-2) to TRBJ1-6; D gene uncertain. Between the trimmed V and J ends, which lost 4 bases and 2 bases, there was a span of 9 bases. CDR3 length: 15 amino acids. The germline gives CDR1 LGHDT, CDR2 YNNKEL (reference sequence). This chain's CDR3 is CASSPFGAYNSPLHF. The CDR3 nucleotides read TGTGCCAGCAGCCCTTTCGGGGCCTATAATTCACCCCTCCACTTT.

The V gene is TRBV19, the J gene TRBJ1-2; D call uncertain. Germline V CDR1 and CDR2: LNHDA, SQIVND (reference sequence). The CDR3 sequence is 14 residues long. The V end was cut by 6 bases, the J end by 3 bases, with 14 bases between. The CDR3 protein is CASRSGGSDYGYTF. DNA for the CDR3: TGTGCCAGTAGGTCCGGTGGCTCAGACTATGGCTACACCTTC. Full variable domain (missing parts from reference TRBV19 and TRBJ1-2): DGGITQSPKYLFRKEGQNVTLSCEQNLNHDAMYWYRQDPGQGLRLIYYSQIVNDFQKGDIAEGYSVSREKKESFPLTVTSAQKNPTAFYLCASRSGGSDYGYTFGSGTRLTVV.

This clone was recorded only once. The chain joins TRBV28 to TRBJ1-4, with 11 nucleotides matching TRBD1. Trimming cost V 5 bases and J 6 bases; bases outside gene matches: 8. Per germline, CDR1 MDHEN and CDR2 SYDVKM. The CDR3 consists of 16 residues. Written as DNA, the CDR3 is TGTGCCAGCAGTCCGCGGACAGGGGGCGGATATGAAAAACTGTTTTTT. It yields the protein CASSPRTGGGYEKLFF.

This clone appeared once. The chain joins TRBV4-2 to TRBJ1-2; D remains ambiguous. V gave up 1 base and J gave up 3 bases, with 15 bases separating them. The CDR3 length is 16 residues. In germline, CDR1 is LGHNA, CDR2 YNFKEQ. The DNA for the CDR3 is TGTGCCAGCAGCCAAGCGTCGAAGCTATCAGACTATGGCTACACCTTC. Translating it yields CASSQASKLSDYGYTF.

Comments on this clone: A junction boundary mismatches the germline segment, possibly from a read error. This chain uses TRBV5-4 with TRBJ1-2; no clear D. CDR1 and CDR2 from the germline V gene are SGHNT and YYREEE (reference sequence). The CDR3 has 14 residues. The CDR3 region is CASSLAKLLDGCTF. CDR3 nucleotide sequence: TGTGCCAGCAGCTTGGCAAAGCTCTTGGATGGCTGCACCTTC.

This clone was counted once. The CDR3 protein is CASSIRGPRRSPLHF. The CDR3 DNA reads as TGTGCCAGTAGTATAAGGGGGCCAAGGAGGTCACCCCTCCACTTT. This chain links TRBV19 with TRBJ1-6; 7 bases map to TRBD1. V dropped 2 bases and J dropped 10; count of bases not matched to a gene: 8. Germline CDR1 LNHDA, CDR2 SQIVND (reference sequence). This CDR3 is built from 15 residues.

This chain links TRBV7-2 with TRBJ2-1; 10 nucleotides match TRBD2. This CDR3 has 16 residues. Germline CDR1 SGHTA, CDR2 FQGNSA. J lost 14 bases, V lost 1 base, and 14 bases had no gene match. The CDR3 spells CASSLVGTSDNSFEFF. CDR3 coding DNA: TGTGCCAGCAGCTTAGTGGGGACTAGCGACAACTCGTTCGAGTTCTTC.

V gene TRBV5-6 combines with J gene TRBJ1-4, with a weak D call TRBD1 (5 bases). The CDR3 totals 16 residues. V shed 0 bases and J shed 2 bases, with 11 bases lying between them. CDR1 and CDR2 (germline): SGHDT, YYEEEE. The CDR3 loop reads CASSLGRGSTNEKLFF. The CDR3 coding sequence is TGTGCCAGCAGCTTGGGAAGGGGCTCGACTAATGAAAAACTGTTTTTT. Full variable domain (rest looked up from reference TRBV5-6 and TRBJ1-4): DAGVTQSPTHLIKTRGQQVTLRCSPKSGHDTVSWYQQALGQGPQFIFQYYEEEERQRGNFPDRFSGHQFPNYSSELNVNALLLGDSALYLCASSLGRGSTNEKLFFGSGTQLSVL.

The V call is TRBV5-4, the J call TRBJ2-2, with 9 bases aligning to TRBD1. Germline V CDR1 and CDR2: SGHNT, YYREEE (reference sequence). V lost 0 bases to trimming and J lost 0 bases; unmatched junction nucleotides: 0. The CDR3 spans 16 residues. The CDR3 region is CASSLGQGANTGELFF. The CDR3 nucleotides are TGTGCCAGCAGCTTGGGACAGGGGGCGAACACCGGGGAGCTGTTTTTT.

The chain joins TRBV6-5 to TRBJ1-6; tentative D call: TRBD1 (5 bases). This CDR3 has 15 residues. Germline CDR1 reads MNHEY; CDR2 reads SVGAGI. V shed 1 base and J shed 11 bases, with 15 bases lying between them. In DNA, the CDR3 is TGTGCCAGCAGTTACTTTCCCCCCGGGACTGCACCCCTCCACTTT. Amino acids: CASSYFPPGTAPLHF.

A note on this clone: One junction end does not reproduce the germline sequence, and a read error may be involved. V is TRBV19 and J is TRBJ1-2; D possibly corresponds to TRBD1 (5 bases). This CDR3 has 14 residues. The germline V gene encodes CDR1 LNHDA and CDR2 SQIVND (reference sequence). CDR3 nucleotides: TGTGCCAGTAGAATAGGGGCTAGGGTCCCTGGCTACACCTTC. Its protein is CASRIGARVPGYTF.

This chain connects TRBV2 to TRBJ2-2, with TRBD1 identical over 9 bases. V trimming: 5 bases; J trimming: 5 bases; junction bases outside the gene matches: 9. Germline loops: CDR1 SNHLY, CDR2 FYNNEI. The CDR3 totals 16 residues. The CDR3 loop is CASSRPSGQGTGELFF. The CDR3 region has the DNA TGTGCCAGCAGTAGACCCTCGGGACAGGGAACCGGGGAGCTGTTTTTT.

The chain couples TRBV11-3 to TRBJ1-1; 7 nucleotides align to TRBD1. Germline CDR1 and CDR2: SGHNT and YENEEA. The CDR3 contains 15 residues. Trimming at V came to 5 bases and at J to 2 bases, leaving 8 bases not matched to a gene. In DNA form, the CDR3 reads TGTGCCAGCAGCACGGATGGACAGGCAAACACTGAAGCTTTCTTT. Translating it yields CASSTDGQANTEAFF.

The genes are TRBV5-6 and TRBJ2-2; 8 nucleotides line up with TRBD1. The CDR3 length is 15 residues. The V gene's germline CDR1 is SGHDT and CDR2 YYEEEE. Unmatched junction bases numbered 9, after V lost 4 bases and J lost 7 bases. In DNA form, the CDR3 reads TGTGCCAGCAGCCCCCCGGGACAGGCTTACGGGGAGCTGTTTTTT. Encoded protein: CASSPPGQAYGELFF.